The 27 T cell receptor beta chains given below trace back to one sample, sequenced in a study of cytomegalovirus exposure and HLA in healthy donors. This PCR relied on a set of 60 Vbeta primers and 13 Jbeta primers. Sequenced by immunoSEQ multiplex PCR; TCRdb stores in-frame clones only, minus some. The table shows roughly 200,000 clones, with around 80% occurring only once. The source material was PBMCs. The receptors here all came from a middle-aged man in good health and CMV-seronegative.

In this sample, this clone turned up a few times. This chain connects TRBV7-6 to TRBJ1-6; 10 nucleotides agree with TRBD1. The CDR3 loop spans 16 amino acids. From germline, CDR1 is SGHVS and CDR2 FNYEAQ. Germline trimming cut 4 bases from V and 8 bases from J; bases unmatched to any gene: 8. CDR3 nucleotide sequence: TGTGCCAGCAGCTCGGGACAGGGGAGAAGGCATTCACCCCTCCACTTT. Amino acids: CASSSGQGRRHSPLHF. Drawing the rest from reference TRBV7-6 and TRBJ1-6, the complete variable domain is GAGVSQSPRYKVTKRGQDVALRCDPISGHVSLYWYRQALGQGPEFLTYFNYEAQQDKSGLPNDRFSAERPEGSISTLTIQRTEQRDSAMYRCASSSGQGRRHSPLHFGNGTRLTVT.

The chain links TRBV19 to TRBJ2-1, with 9 bases fitting TRBD2. The CDR3 contains 17 residues. V lost 6 bases, J lost 7 bases, and 16 bases stayed unmatched. The germline V gene has CDR1 LNHDA and CDR2 SQIVND (reference sequence). CDR3: CASSQGGLAGAPNEQFF. The CDR3, as DNA: TGTGCCAGTAGCCAAGGAGGGTTAGCGGGGGCCCCTAATGAGCAGTTCTTC.

This chain uses TRBV4-3 with TRBJ2-5; TRBD2 matches 7 bases. The germline gives CDR1 LGHNA, CDR2 YSLEER. The CDR3 contains 16 residues. V trimming: 1 base; J trimming: 4 bases; junction bases outside the gene matches: 9. The CDR3 region has the DNA TGCGCCAGCAGCCAAGGGGAGGCGGGAGTTCGAGAGACCCAGTACTTC. Its protein is CASSQGEAGVRETQYF.

This chain connects TRBV5-6 to TRBJ2-1, with TRBD2 as a possible D gene (5 bases). The CDR3 loop spans 13 amino acids. Germline V gene data show CDR1 as SGHDT and CDR2 as YYEEEE. V lost 2 bases and J 5 bases, leaving 8 bases between the germline ends. CDR3 in amino acids: CASSLGGHNEQFF. The CDR3 DNA sequence: TGTGCCAGCAGCTTAGGAGGACACAATGAGCAGTTCTTC.

CDR3 region: CASSPARSGGTYEQYF. As DNA, the CDR3 is TGTGCCAGCAGCCCCGCGAGAAGCGGGGGTACCTACGAGCAGTACTTC. This chain links TRBV7-2 with TRBJ2-7; TRBD2 agrees at 8 bases. CDR3 length equals 16 residues. Germline V gene lookup returns CDR1 SGHTA and CDR2 FQGNSA. The V segment lost 5 bases and the J segment 2 bases; nucleotides outside the gene matches: 11.

V and J are TRBV5-4 and TRBJ2-3; 9 bases line up with TRBD2. V lost 9 bases and J lost 1; bases outside the gene matches: 3. CDR1 and CDR2 from the germline V gene are SGHNT and YYREEE (reference sequence). The CDR3 contains 13 residues. CDR3 DNA sequence: TGTGCCACCTGGACTAGCGGCACAGATACGCAGTATTTT. Amino acid sequence: CATWTSGTDTQYF. Using reference TRBV5-4 and TRBJ2-3 for the parts outside the CDR3, the full variable domain is ETGVTQSPTHLIKTRGQQVTLRCSSQSGHNTVSWYQQALGQGPQFIFQYYREEENGRGNFPPRFSGLQFPNYSSELNVNALELDDSALYLCATWTSGTDTQYFGPGTRLTVL.

This chain connects TRBV12-5 to TRBJ2-3, with D perhaps TRBD1 (5 bases). V lost 0 bases to trimming and J lost 0 bases, with 10 bases between them. CDR1 LGHNT and CDR2 FRNRAP come from the germline V gene. The CDR3 spans 16 residues. The DNA of the CDR3 is TGTGCTAGTGGTTTGGTACCGAAGGGGAGCACAGATACGCAGTATTTT. It translates to CASGLVPKGSTDTQYF.

This chain connects TRBV7-2 to TRBJ2-3; 9 bases map to TRBD2. The CDR3 contains 17 residues. Per the germline V gene, CDR1 is SGHTA and CDR2 is FQGNSA. The V gene end was trimmed by 8 bases and the J gene end by 5 bases; junction bases not matched to a gene: 17. DNA for the CDR3: TGTGCCAGCGTCCATAGTGGGCGGGGGGGCAGTATAGATACGCAGTATTTT. Its protein product is CASVHSGRGGSIDTQYF.

J is TRBJ1-2 and V is TRBV7-2, with D tentatively TRBD1 (5 bases). The CDR3 has 14 amino acids. Germline V gene lookup returns CDR1 SGHTA and CDR2 FQGNSA. V dropped 0 bases and J dropped 7 bases, with 12 bases sitting between them. Written as DNA, the CDR3 is TGTGCCAGCAGCTTAGCTTTGAGGACAAGTGGCTACACCTTC. It specifies CASSLALRTSGYTF.

V is TRBV6-1 and J is TRBJ2-7; D is perhaps TRBD2 (5 bases). Germline CDR1 and CDR2: MNHNS and SASEGT. The V and J ends lost 6 bases and 5 bases respectively, with 14 bases between them. The CDR3 is 13 amino acids. The CDR3 region is CASREDFNDEQYF. CDR3 DNA: TGTGCCAGCAGGGAGGACTTTAACGACGAGCAGTACTTC.

The genes are TRBV5-4 and TRBJ2-2, with TRBD1 matching over 8 bases. This CDR3 comprises 15 residues. The germline gives CDR1 SGHNT, CDR2 YYREEE (reference sequence). V was clipped by 5 bases and J by 1 base; unmatched bases: 4. This CDR3 reads CASSTGTGNTGELFF. The DNA of the CDR3 is TGTGCCAGCAGTACCGGGACAGGGAACACCGGGGAGCTGTTTTTT.

This clone was detected only once. The chain combines TRBV5-1 with TRBJ2-5, with 9 bases fitting TRBD1. The CDR3 spans 15 residues. The germline V gene encodes CDR1 SGHRS and CDR2 YFSETQ. The junction had 4 bases not matched to a gene; V was cut back by 2 bases and J by 2 bases. CDR3 sequence: CASSLQGAKQETQYF. CDR3 in DNA: TGCGCCAGCAGCTTACAGGGGGCTAAACAAGAGACCCAGTACTTC.

There are a few counts of this clone. The rearrangement joins TRBV4-3 to TRBJ2-1; possible D gene TRBD2, 5 bases. Trimming took off 0 bases at V and 2 bases at J, with 11 bases between the two ends. Germline-derived CDR1 and CDR2 are LGHNA and YSLEER. CDR3 length: 16 amino acids. The CDR3 here is CASSQDRLAAYNEQFF. The DNA of the CDR3 is TGCGCCAGCAGCCAAGATCGCCTAGCCGCCTACAATGAGCAGTTCTTC.

This clone has more than one count but fewer than ten. The J gene is TRBJ2-1, the V gene TRBV5-5; 10 positions agree with TRBD1. The length of the CDR3 is 16 residues. Germline lookup yields CDR1 SGHKS and CDR2 YYEKEE (reference sequence). Trimming at V came to 1 base and at J to 3 bases, leaving 4 bases not matched to a gene. The CDR3 coding sequence is TGTGCCAGCAGCTTGACTTGGACAGGGGGCTACAATGAGCAGTTCTTC. It encodes CASSLTWTGGYNEQFF.

This chain connects TRBV27 to TRBJ2-3; TRBD2 agrees at 9 bases. The CDR3 has 16 amino acids. With 0 bases clipped from V and 2 bases from J, the junction kept 3 bases outside the gene matches. CDR1 is MNHEY and CDR2 is SMNVEV in the germline V gene (reference sequence). The CDR3 DNA reads TGTGCCAGCAGTTTATCGGCTAGCGGGATCACAGATACGCAGTATTTT. Its translation is CASSLSASGITDTQYF.

This chain links TRBV12-5 with TRBJ2-4, with D tentatively TRBD1 (6 bases). The germline gives CDR1 LGHNT, CDR2 FRNRAP. This CDR3 comprises 13 residues. Between the trimmed V and J ends, which lost 7 bases and 5 bases, there was a span of 12 bases. Here the CDR3 DNA reads TGTGCTAGTGCCGCAGGGGCTCAAAACATTCAGTACTTC. Its protein is CASAAGAQNIQYF.

This chain uses TRBV19 with TRBJ1-2; D remains ambiguous. CDR3 length: 14 amino acids. The germline gives CDR1 LNHDA, CDR2 SQIVND (reference sequence). The V end lost 1 base, the J end lost 0 bases, and 6 bases lay between the germline ends. CDR3 residues: CASSIVAANYGYTF. The CDR3, as DNA: TGTGCCAGTAGTATAGTGGCAGCTAACTATGGCTACACCTTC.

This clone was recorded a few times. The chain employs TRBV29-1 and TRBJ2-7; 7 bases match TRBD1. The ends lost 4 bases at V and 0 bases at J; junction bases unmatched: 6. The CDR3 is made up of 14 amino acids. Germline CDR1 reads SQVTM; CDR2 reads ANQGSEA. The CDR3 spells CSVVFGTDSYEQYF. CDR3 DNA: TGCAGCGTTGTGTTCGGGACAGACTCCTACGAGCAGTACTTC.

The table lists this clone with a few counts. The DNA for the CDR3 is TGTGCCATACGGGACACCTCCTACGAGCAGTACTTC. Amino acids: CAIRDTSYEQYF. The chain carries TRBV10-3 and TRBJ2-7, with D possibly matching TRBD1 (6 bases). Germline-derived CDR1 and CDR2 are ENHRY and SYGVKD. This CDR3 is 12 amino acids long. Trimming shortened V by 9 bases and J by 0 bases, and 9 bases separated the two germline ends.

This clone has just one count. The CDR3 DNA follows: TGCGCCAGCAGCTTGCAGGGGCAATCCTATAATTCACCCCTCCACTTT. This codes for CASSLQGQSYNSPLHF. The V gene is TRBV5-1, the J gene TRBJ1-6, with D possibly TRBD1 on 6 matching bases. The CDR3 is 16 residues long. The germline gives CDR1 SGHRS, CDR2 YFSETQ. V lost 1 base and J 1 base, leaving 9 bases between the germline ends.

Comments on this clone: Different DNA sequences within this sample yield the same CDR3. The chain uses TRBV7-9 and TRBJ2-2, with a tentative D call TRBD1 (6 bases). This CDR3 comprises 13 residues. Trimming left V 2 bases short and J 5 bases short, with 6 bases between. Germline CDR1 reads SEHNR; CDR2 reads FQNEAQ (reference sequence). The DNA for the CDR3 is TGTGCCAGCAGCTTAAGGGGGACCGGGGAGCTGTTTTTT. It is translated as CASSLRGTGELFF.

This chain uses TRBV30 with TRBJ2-7; TRBD1 matches at 9 bases. In germline, CDR1 is GTSNPN, CDR2 SVGIG (reference sequence). The ends lost 3 bases at V and 5 bases at J; junction bases unmatched: 14. The CDR3 covers 16 residues. The CDR3 bases are TGTGCCTGGAGCCTTGTCAGGGGGACAGGGAGTAACGAGCAGTACTTC. It codes for CAWSLVRGTGSNEQYF.

V and J are TRBV5-6 and TRBJ1-1; no firm D call. The CDR3 covers 13 residues. Trimming cost V 2 bases and J 7 bases, with 12 bases left between them. Germline V CDR1 and CDR2: SGHDT, YYEEEE. The CDR3 sequence: CASSFVIAREAFF. In DNA, the CDR3 is TGTGCCAGCAGCTTCGTCATAGCCCGTGAAGCTTTCTTT. Combining the CDR3 with reference TRBV5-6 and TRBJ1-1 gives the whole variable domain DAGVTQSPTHLIKTRGQQVTLRCSPKSGHDTVSWYQQALGQGPQFIFQYYEEEERQRGNFPDRFSGHQFPNYSSELNVNALLLGDSALYLCASSFVIAREAFFGQGTRLTVV.

This clone was counted a few times. This chain uses TRBV10-3 with TRBJ2-3, with 7 bases that match TRBD2. Trimming at V came to 2 bases and at J to 2 bases, leaving 4 bases not matched to a gene. This CDR3 has 15 residues. Germline CDR1 reads ENHRY; CDR2 reads SYGVKD. The CDR3 is CAISEGSGNTDTQYF. The CDR3 region has the DNA TGTGCCATCAGTGAGGGGAGCGGGAACACAGATACGCAGTATTTT.

The V call is TRBV18, the J call TRBJ1-1; perhaps TRBD1 as D (6 bases). This CDR3 is 13 amino acids long. Germline-derived CDR1 and CDR2 are KGHSH and LQKENI. V lost 3 bases and J 8 bases, leaving 13 bases between the germline ends. CDR3 amino acids: CASSPRTASEAFF. CDR3 DNA: TGTGCCAGCTCACCTCGGACAGCTTCCGAAGCTTTCTTT.

This clone showed up just once. The rearrangement joins TRBV6-6 to TRBJ1-5, with D possibly TRBD1 on 6 matching bases. Germline V CDR1 and CDR2: MNHNY, SVGAGI (reference sequence). CDR3 length: 16 amino acids. The V end was cut by 10 bases, the J end by 9 bases, with 28 bases between. In nucleotides, the CDR3 is TGTGCCACCCTATCCCCCGGCCAGGGGCGGGTGCGGCCCCAGCATTTT. It specifies CATLSPGQGRVRPQHF.

This clone was counted only a few times. The rearrangement joins TRBV4-1 to TRBJ2-4; 8 bases match TRBD2. With V trimmed by 6 bases and J by 7 bases, 2 bases remained unmatched. The length of the CDR3 is 12 residues. Germline assignment: CDR1 MGHRA and CDR2 YSYEKL. In nucleotides, the CDR3 is TGCGCCAGCAGGTCGGGGGGGAACATTCAGTACTTC. Its translation: CASRSGGNIQYF.